This T cell receptor (beta chain) appears in the sequencing data of a study of follicular helper T cells after annual influenza vaccination. Sequencing of TCRB used Survey level resolution. Libraries were prepared by immunoSEQ multiplex PCR; TCRdb keeps only in-frame clonotypes and omits some of them. Here the sample spans 11,000 to 15,000 clones, 84% being singletons. Time point denoted: 2014-2015 season, pre-vaccination. Subjects lived in the community and lacked influenza vaccine within the prior 6 months. The CDR3 length is 15 residues. With 6 bases clipped from V and 2 bases from J, the junction kept 7 bases outside the gene matches. Germline V gene data show CDR1 as KGHSH and CDR2 as LQKENI.

The clonotype comes from an adult who received the influenza vaccine. The genes are TRBV18 and TRBJ2-3, with 8 bases identical to TRBD2. Sample: CXCR5- memory CD4+ T cells sorted from blood, taken on the day of influenza vaccination. CDR3 region: CASSPSGSFTDTQYF. The CDR3 bases are TGTGCCAGCTCCCCTAGCGGGTCCTTCACAGATACGCAGTATTTT.